This T cell receptor beta chain came from a study of blood T cell repertoires in COVID-19. Study at large: Sources were T cells, B-cell-depleted T cells, or PBMCs; the material itself was cDNA or gDNA.

During active infection, Seattle patients enrolled and were then monitored through disease. Methods used by the authors: Reference gene primer amplification yielded estimated nucleated cell counts. The assay was immunoSEQ multiplex PCR, and TCRdb's table has in-frame clones only and misses some. V, J and clone size are taken as reported in that table, and D and trimming were inferred from the DNA itself. Seen here are 300,000 to 400,000 clones, around 89% observed once, and the top ten hold less than 3.5%. CDR3 length: 13 amino acids. With V trimmed by 3 bases and J by 5 bases, 2 bases remained unmatched. The germline gives CDR1 LGHNT, CDR2 FRNRAP.

Sequenced: peripheral blood. This chain joins TRBV12-5 and TRBJ2-5; 8 bases agree with TRBD1. This sequence was found in a woman aged 30 to 39 with COVID-19, enrolled during active disease. The CDR3 region is CASGFSGGETQYF. CDR3 nucleotide sequence: TGTGCTAGTGGTTTCTCAGGGGGCGAGACCCAGTACTTC.